This T cell receptor (beta chain) comes out of a study of long-term antiretroviral therapy in people with HIV. About the study: The study's earliest collections predate the 2015 immediate-ART recommendation by about a decade. Study observations and caveats: Pre-ART clonal expansion yielded clones that dominated the repertoire at all time points. Against controls, HIV repertoires showed narrower ranges of CDR3 length. Post-treatment diversity went higher with ART but stayed below transplant donor controls.

About this clone itself: Antigen specificity is unknown.

Germline values: CDR1 SGHNT, CDR2 YYREEE (reference sequence). The CDR3 runs to 16 residues. V shed 3 bases, J shed 6 bases, and the junction held 7 bases outside the gene matches. The run of the v3.0 immunoSEQ assay was at survey level. TCRdb's table, derived via immunoSEQ multiplex PCR, lists solely in-frame clones and lacks some. The table shows about 35,000 clones, with under 85% occurring only once. The material sequenced was unsorted PBMCs, taken 3 years after starting antiretroviral therapy. This chain connects TRBV5-4 to TRBJ2-2, with TRBD2 identical over 11 bases. This clonotype originated in a man aged 45-60 years with HIV. The CDR3 protein is CASSSGLAGGPGELFF. Written as DNA, the CDR3 is TGTGCCAGCAGCTCCGGCCTAGCGGGGGGACCCGGGGAGCTGTTTTTT.